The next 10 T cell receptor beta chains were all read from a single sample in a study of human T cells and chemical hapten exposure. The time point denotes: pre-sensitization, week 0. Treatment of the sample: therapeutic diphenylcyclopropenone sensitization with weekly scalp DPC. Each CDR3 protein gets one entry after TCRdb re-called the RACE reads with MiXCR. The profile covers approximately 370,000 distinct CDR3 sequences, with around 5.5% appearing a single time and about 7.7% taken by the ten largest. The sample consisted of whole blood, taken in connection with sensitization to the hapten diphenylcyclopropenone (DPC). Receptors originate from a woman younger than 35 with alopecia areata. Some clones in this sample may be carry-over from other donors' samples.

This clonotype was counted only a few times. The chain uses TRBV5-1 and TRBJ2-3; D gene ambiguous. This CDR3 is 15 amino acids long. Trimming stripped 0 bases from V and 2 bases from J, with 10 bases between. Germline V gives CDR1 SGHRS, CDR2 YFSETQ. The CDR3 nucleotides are TGCGCCAGCAGCTTGGCCCTCCTCGACACAGATACGCAGTATTTT. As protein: CASSLALLDTDTQYF.

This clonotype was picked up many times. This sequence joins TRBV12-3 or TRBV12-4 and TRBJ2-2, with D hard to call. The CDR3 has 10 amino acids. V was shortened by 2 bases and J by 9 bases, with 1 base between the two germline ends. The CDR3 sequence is CASSLRELFF. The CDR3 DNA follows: TGTGCCAGCAGTTTAAGGGAGCTGTTTTTT.

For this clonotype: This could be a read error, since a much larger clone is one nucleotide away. The CDR3 DNA is TGTGCTAGTGGTTCGCAGACAAGGGGCTGGACTGAAGCTTTCTTT. This translates into CASGSQTRGWTEAFF. The rearrangement links TRBV12-5 to TRBJ1-1, with a weak D call TRBD1 (5 bases). The CDR3 is 15 residues long. V was clipped by 4 bases and J by 5 bases, with 17 bases between them. The germline gives CDR1 LGHNT, CDR2 FRNRAP.

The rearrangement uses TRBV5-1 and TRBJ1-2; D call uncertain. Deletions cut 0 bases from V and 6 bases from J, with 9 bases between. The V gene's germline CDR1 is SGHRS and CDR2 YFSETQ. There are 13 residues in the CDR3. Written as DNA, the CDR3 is TGCGCCAGCAGCTTGGGGTCAGCACATGGCTACACCTTC. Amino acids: CASSLGSAHGYTF.

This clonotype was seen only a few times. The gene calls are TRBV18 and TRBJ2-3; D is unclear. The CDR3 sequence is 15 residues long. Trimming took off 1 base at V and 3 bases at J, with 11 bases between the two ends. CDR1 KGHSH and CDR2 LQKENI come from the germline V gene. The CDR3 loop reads CASSPQAEITDTQYF. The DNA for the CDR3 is TGTGCCAGCTCACCACAGGCAGAAATTACAGATACGCAGTATTTT.

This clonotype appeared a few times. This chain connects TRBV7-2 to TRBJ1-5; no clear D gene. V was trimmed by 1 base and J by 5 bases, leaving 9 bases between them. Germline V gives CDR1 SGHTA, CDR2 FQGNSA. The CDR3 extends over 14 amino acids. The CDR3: CASSLGAGYQPQHF. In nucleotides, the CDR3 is TGTGCCAGCAGCTTAGGGGCGGGTTATCAGCCCCAGCATTTT.

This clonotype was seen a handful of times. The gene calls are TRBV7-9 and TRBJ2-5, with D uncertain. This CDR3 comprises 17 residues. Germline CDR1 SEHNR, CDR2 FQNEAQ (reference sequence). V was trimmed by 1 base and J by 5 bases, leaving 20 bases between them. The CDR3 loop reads CASSLGFSRKTQETQYF. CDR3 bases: TGTGCCAGCAGCTTAGGTTTTAGTCGGAAAACCCAGGAGACCCAGTACTTC.

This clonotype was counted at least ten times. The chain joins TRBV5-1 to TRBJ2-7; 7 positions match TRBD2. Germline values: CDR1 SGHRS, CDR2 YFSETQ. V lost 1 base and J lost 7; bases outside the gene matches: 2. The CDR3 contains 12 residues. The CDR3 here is CASSLQAGEQYF. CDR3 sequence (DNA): TGCGCCAGCAGCTTGCAAGCGGGAGAGCAGTACTTC.

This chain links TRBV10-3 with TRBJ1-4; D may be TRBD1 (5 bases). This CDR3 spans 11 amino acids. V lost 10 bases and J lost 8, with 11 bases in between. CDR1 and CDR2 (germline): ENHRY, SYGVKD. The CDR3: CATRGEEKLFF. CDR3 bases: TGTGCCACCCGGGGGGAAGAAAAACTGTTTTTT.

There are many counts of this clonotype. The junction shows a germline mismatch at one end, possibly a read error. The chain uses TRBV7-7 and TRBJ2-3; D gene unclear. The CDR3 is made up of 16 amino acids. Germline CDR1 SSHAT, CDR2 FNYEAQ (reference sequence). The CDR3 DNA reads TGTGCTAGCAGCCCCCGGCGAGACTCTAGCACAGATACGCAGTATTTT. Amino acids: CASSPRRDSSTDTQYF.